This note documents a single T cell receptor (beta chain) sequence. The data were taken from a study of blood T cell repertoires in COVID-19. Looking at the study overall: Researchers got acute and convalescent COVID-19 samples from the United States, Italy and Spain.

Methods used by the authors: Reference gene primer amplification gave estimated nucleated cell counts. TCRdb's copy holds only in-frame clones and misses some; the assay was immunoSEQ multiplex PCR. The D gene and trimming were derived from the DNA, and the V and J assignments and clone size from that table. In the table there are about 83,000 clones, 80% to 90% of which are singletons. V lost 0 bases to trimming and J lost 3 bases, with 12 bases between them. CDR3 length equals 15 residues. The germline gives CDR1 SGHRS, CDR2 YFSETQ. Sequencing used peripheral blood. J is TRBJ1-2 and V is TRBV5-1, with a tentative D call TRBD1 (5 bases). The receptor comes from a woman older than 75 with acute or convalescent COVID-19. The DNA for the CDR3 is TGCGCCAGCAGCTTGGAGCGGGGGTTATACTATGGCTACACCTTC. It encodes CASSLERGLYYGYTF. The full variable domain, its missing parts supplied by reference TRBV5-1 and TRBJ1-2, is KAGVTQTPRYLIKTRGQQVTLSCSPISGHRSVSWYQQTPGQGLQFLFEYFSETQRNKGNFPGRFSGRQFSNSRSEMNVSTLELGDSALYLCASSLERGLYYGYTFGSGTRLTVV.